Included here is one T cell receptor (beta chain) sequence, with context. The time point: blood 2 weeks post-SBRT. Treatment: 15 Gy SBRT to primary tumor, nephrectomy 4 weeks later. The sample belongs to a study of radiation and T cells in renal cell carcinoma. Libraries were prepared by immunoSEQ multiplex PCR; TCRdb keeps only in-frame clonotypes and omits some of them. The sample includes about 150,000 clones, roughly 86% seen only once; the top ten take about an eighth. V was cut by 5 bases and J by 4 bases, with 8 bases left in between. This CDR3 has 12 amino acids. Germline values: CDR1 SNHLY, CDR2 FYNNEI.

This chain links TRBV2 with TRBJ1-2, with D tentatively TRBD1 (5 bases). The sequencing here drew on blood, taken from a patient whose treatment included radiotherapy and nephrectomy. This TCR came from a woman between 50 and 59 years old with renal cell carcinoma. The CDR3 region is CASSMTVYGYTF. DNA for the CDR3: TGTGCCAGCAGTATGACAGTCTATGGCTACACCTTC.